The T cell receptor beta chain described here comes from a study of OX40 agonist ivuxolimab in advanced cancers. Study-level information: The study treated patients with ivuxolimab, an agonistic anti-OX40 (CD134) antibody. Ivuxolimab was administered intravenously to patients at 0.01 to 10 mg/kg every 2 weeks. People who had prior anti-PD-1, anti-PD-L1 or anti-CTLA-4 therapy could take part, and roughly 40% had some.

Findings and caveats of the study: Within 6 weeks, CD4+ and CD8+ blood T cells expanded clonally at 0.1 to 3.0 mg/kg.

In the case of this clone: Antigen unknown.

Clones were read by immunoSEQ multiplex PCR, and TCRdb kept only the in-frame ones, dropping some. The sample consists of about 49,000 clones, approximately 84% of them appearing once. The CDR3 is 13 amino acids. In germline, CDR1 is MRHNA, CDR2 SNTAGT. V dropped 2 bases and J dropped 4 bases, with 8 bases sitting between them. The receptor comes from an adult with an advanced solid tumor such as melanoma, head and neck, liver or kidney cancer. This specimen was CD4+ or CD8+ T cells sorted from blood, taken in a trial of the OX40 agonist ivuxolimab. The chain couples TRBV6-4 to TRBJ2-5; a possible D gene is TRBD2 (5 bases). CDR3 sequence reads: CASSDEAGETQYF. CDR3 DNA sequence: TGTGCCAGCAGTGACGAGGCGGGAGAGACCCAGTACTTC.